The T cell receptor (beta chain) described here comes from a study of neurological immune-mediated disorders. Germline CDR1 MNHEY, CDR2 SVGAGI. V was pared by 0 bases and J by 10 bases, with 3 bases of the junction left unmatched. This CDR3 contains 14 residues. The time point denotes: longitudinal time-point 1 (baseline). This clonotype was seen many times. The making of cDNA relied on 5'RACE with 10-nucleotide random UMIs. TCRdb reprocessed the 5' RACE reads with MiXCR, giving one entry per CDR3 protein. The data hold more than 70,000 distinct CDR3 sequences, with roughly a tenth observed a single time.

The TCR originated in a man younger than 40 in good health. The sequencing sample was made of PBMCs. The V call is TRBV6-5, the J call TRBJ2-4, with 10 nucleotides matching TRBD1. CDR3 nucleotides: TGTGCCAGCAGTTACTCGGACAGGGGGTCAATTCAGTACTTC. Protein: CASSYSDRGSIQYF.